The entry below gives a single T cell receptor (beta chain) sequence along with its context. Its antigen is undetermined. These data are taken from a study of graft-versus-host responses after intestinal transplantation. General study results and limits: Individuals who had graft-donor T cell macrochimerism had allografts that showed high graft-versus-host to host-versus-graft clonal ratios. GvH clones appeared in recipient marrow, some first in ileum or blood.

Method: immunoSEQ multiplex PCR; TCRdb's copy keeps in-frame clones and lacks some. The sample includes roughly 110,000 clones, roughly 89% seen only once; the top ten take over 0.55%. The CDR3 has 15 amino acids. Germline V CDR1 and CDR2: ENHRY, SYGVKD. V lost 2 bases and J lost 4, with 12 bases in between. The chain joins TRBV10-3 to TRBJ2-4, with D maybe TRBD1 (5 bases). The input for sequencing was unstimulated CD4+ T cells sorted from spleen or lymph node cells, taken before transplant. This clonotype was sampled from a human donor who was the organ donor for an intestinal transplant. The CDR3 coding sequence is TGTGCCATCAGTGAGAATGGGGCTTTGAAAAACATTCAGTACTTC. Its translation is CAISENGALKNIQYF.